The rows below give T cell receptor beta chains drawn from one sample of a study of T cell responses to AZD1222 COVID-19 vaccine. The method was immunoSEQ multiplex PCR; TCRdb's version includes in-frame clones alone and lacks a portion of them. The top ten clones hold about a quarter of a sample with fewer than 80,000 clones, about four fifths of them seen once. The specimen comprised peripheral blood, sampled on day 0 of MenACWY control vaccination. These receptors were obtained from an adult in good health. CDR3s include the opening cysteine and the closing phenylalanine or tryptophan. The D gene is left open where the match is weak. The size field is filled for only some rows; it gives once, few, many or a size class.

d_gene | abundance | j_gene | v_gene | CDR3aa | CDR3nt
. | . | TRBJ1-2 | TRBV19 | CASSIQADYGYTF | TGTGCCAGTAGTATTCAGGCGGACTATGGCTACACCTTC
. | . | TRBJ2-1 | TRBV5-1 | CASSLDEGEGNEQFF | TGCGCCAGCAGCTTGGACGAGGGCGAGGGCAATGAGCAGTTCTTC
TRBD1 | few | TRBJ1-2 | TRBV2 | CASRGQVGYGYTF | TGTGCCAGCAGGGGACAGGTCGGCTATGGCTACACCTTC
TRBD2 | . | TRBJ2-7 | TRBV28 | CASSLGLAGVSSYEQYF | TGTGCCAGCAGCCTGGGACTAGCGGGCGTCAGCTCCTACGAGCAGTACTTC
TRBD2 | . | TRBJ2-5 | TRBV30 | CAWSPTSGGETQYF | TGTGCCTGGAGTCCGACTAGCGGGGGAGAGACCCAGTACTTC
. | once | TRBJ2-1 | TRBV5-1 | CASSKTSTGFVGEQFF | TGCGCCAGCAGCAAGACCTCAACAGGGTTTGTAGGTGAGCAGTTCTTC
. | . | TRBJ2-1 | TRBV27 | CASSLYPDNEQFF | TGTGCCAGCAGTTTATACCCGGACAATGAGCAGTTCTTC
. | once | TRBJ1-1 | TRBV30 | CAWSVLRVPEAFF | TGTGCCTGGAGTGTACTAAGGGTGCCTGAAGCTTTCTTT
. | few | TRBJ2-5 | TRBV3-1/TRBV3-2 | CASSLGAHETQYF | TGTGCCAGCAGCCTAGGGGCCCATGAGACCCAGTACTTC
. | . | TRBJ1-3 | TRBV28 | CASTDRGNTIYF | TGTGCCAGCACCGACAGGGGAAACACCATATATTTT
TRBD1 | . | TRBJ1-4 | TRBV5-1 | CASSFDRDREEKLFF | TGCGCCAGCAGCTTTGACCGGGACAGGGAGGAAAAACTGTTTTTT
TRBD1 | . | TRBJ1-1 | TRBV29-1 | CSGHLSGGEAFF | TGCAGCGGTCATCTCTCAGGGGGGGAAGCTTTCTTT
. | . | TRBJ1-5 | TRBV5-4 | CASSLQGGNQPQHF | TGTGCCAGCAGCTTGCAGGGAGGCAATCAGCCCCAGCATTTT
. | . | TRBJ2-2 | TRBV7-9 | CASSQELGKDTGELFF | TGTGCCAGCAGCCAAGAGCTGGGGAAGGACACCGGGGAGCTGTTTTTT
TRBD2 | once | TRBJ2-1 | TRBV11-2 | CASSLVAGTTSSYNEQFF | TGTGCCAGCAGCTTAGTAGCGGGGACGACCAGCTCCTACAATGAGCAGTTCTTC
TRBD1 | . | TRBJ1-2 | TRBV30 | CAWSGQGQGYTF | TGTGCCTGGAGTGGACAGGGCCAAGGCTACACCTTC
TRBD1 | . | TRBJ1-2 | TRBV5-4 | CASRRTGAGYGYTF | TGTGCCAGCAGGAGAACAGGGGCGGGCTATGGCTACACCTTC
TRBD1 | few | TRBJ2-7 | TRBV6-1 | CASSEDGTADYEQYF | TGTGCCAGCAGTGAAGACGGGACAGCTGATTACGAGCAGTACTTC
TRBD2 | . | TRBJ2-2 | TRBV5-4 | CASSRLAAPGELFF | TGTGCCAGCAGTCGACTAGCGGCCCCCGGGGAGCTGTTTTTT
TRBD1 | . | TRBJ1-1 | TRBV13 | CASRPGTERRDTEAFF | TGTGCCAGCAGGCCCGGGACAGAGAGAAGGGACACTGAAGCTTTCTTT
TRBD1 | . | TRBJ1-3 | TRBV11-2 | CASSRGTAGSGNTIYF | TGTGCCAGCAGCCGCGGGACAGCGGGCTCTGGAAACACCATATATTTT
TRBD1 | . | TRBJ1-1 | TRBV7-9 | CASSPGQELTEAFF | TGTGCCAGCAGCCCCGGACAGGAGCTCACTGAAGCTTTCTTT
. | . | TRBJ1-1 | TRBV7-6 | CASSMELNTEAFF | TGTGCCAGCAGCATGGAGCTGAACACTGAAGCTTTCTTT
TRBD1 | . | TRBJ2-1 | TRBV24-1 | CATSDPNPGQGLGEQFF | TGTGCCACCAGTGATCCGAACCCGGGACAGGGGTTAGGTGAGCAGTTCTTC
. | few | TRBJ1-6 | TRBV27 | CASSLTINSPLHF | TGTGCCAGCAGCCTGACCATTAATTCACCCCTCCACTTT
TRBD2 | . | TRBJ2-3 | TRBV9 | CASSPTPSRGGTDTQYF | TGTGCCAGCAGCCCTACCCCCTCGCGGGGGGGAACAGATACGCAGTATTTT
TRBD2 | . | TRBJ2-7 | TRBV5-1 | CASSWNTGTTLEQYF | TGCGCCAGCAGCTGGAACACCGGGACTACCCTCGAGCAGTACTTC
. | once | TRBJ1-1 | TRBV10-3 | CAISTKREDTEAFF | TGTGCCATCAGTACTAAAAGGGAGGACACTGAAGCTTTCTTT
TRBD1 | . | TRBJ1-5 | TRBV6-2/TRBV6-3 | CASSQDRNQPQHF | TGTGCCAGCAGTCAGGACAGGAATCAGCCCCAGCATTTT
. | . | TRBJ1-1 | TRBV15 | CATSRGTLAGTEAFF | TGTGCCACCAGCAGAGGTACTCTGGCTGGCACTGAAGCTTTCTTT
. | . | TRBJ2-6 | TRBV28 | CASSSHAGSGANVLTF | TGTGCCAGCAGTTCCCACGCCGGATCTGGGGCCAACGTCCTGACTTTC
. | . | TRBJ1-3 | TRBV7-9 | CAAGHRSGNTIYF | TGTGCCGCAGGCCACAGGTCAGGAAACACCATATATTTT
. | . | TRBJ2-5 | TRBV7-2 | CASSLPGTPETQYF | TGTGCCAGCAGCTTACCTGGGACTCCCGAGACCCAGTACTTC
. | few | TRBJ1-6 | TRBV9 | CASSPSGGGSPLHF | TGTGCCAGCAGCCCCTCCGGCGGCGGATCACCCCTCCACTTT
. | . | TRBJ2-5 | TRBV7-9 | CASSQNQRSETQYF | TGTGCCAGCAGTCAAAACCAGAGGTCGGAGACCCAGTACTTC
. | . | TRBJ1-1 | TRBV4-3 | CASSQDFGDGAFF | TGCGCCAGCAGCCAAGATTTTGGAGATGGAGCTTTCTTT
TRBD1 | . | TRBJ2-2 | TRBV7-9 | CASSQRDRGSGELFF | TGTGCCAGCAGCCAACGGGACAGGGGGAGCGGGGAGCTGTTTTTT
. | . | TRBJ1-1 | TRBV6-5 | CASSLQGHTEAFF | TGTGCCAGCAGTTTACAGGGTCACACTGAAGCTTTCTTT
TRBD2 | . | TRBJ2-1 | TRBV28 | CASSLPLAGLSDEQFF | TGTGCCAGCAGCCTTCCCTTAGCGGGCCTGTCGGATGAGCAGTTCTTC
TRBD2 | . | TRBJ2-3 | TRBV9 | CASSVRGVGDTQYF | TGTGCCAGCAGCGTTCGGGGGGTTGGAGATACGCAGTATTTT
. | . | TRBJ1-2 | TRBV7-2 | CASSLGRAGYTF | TGTGCCAGCAGCTTGGGTAGGGCTGGCTACACCTTC
. | . | TRBJ1-2 | TRBV9 | CASSVGTGTYGYTF | TGTGCCAGCAGCGTAGGTACAGGGACCTATGGCTACACCTTC
. | . | TRBJ2-1 | TRBV6-6 | CASSTGVSYNEQFF | TGTGCCAGCAGTACGGGAGTATCCTACAATGAGCAGTTCTTC
. | . | TRBJ1-6 | TRBV27 | CASSFGRANSPLHF | TGTGCCAGCAGTTTTGGCAGGGCTAATTCACCCCTCCACTTT
. | . | TRBJ1-2 | TRBV5-4 | CASRPLGGGFNGYTF | TGTGCCAGCAGACCCCTGGGGGGGGGATTTAATGGCTACACCTTC
TRBD1 | . | TRBJ1-3 | TRBV30 | CAWTSDRGSLPTGNTIYF | TGTGCCTGGACCTCGGACAGGGGATCCCTCCCTACTGGAAACACCATATATTTT
. | . | TRBJ2-5 | TRBV7-8 | CASSHRLGKETQYF | TGTGCCAGCAGCCACCGACTAGGGAAAGAGACCCAGTACTTC
. | . | TRBJ1-5 | TRBV6-2/TRBV6-3 | CASSYGTASNQPQHF | TGTGCCAGCAGTTACGGGACGGCTAGCAATCAGCCCCAGCATTTT